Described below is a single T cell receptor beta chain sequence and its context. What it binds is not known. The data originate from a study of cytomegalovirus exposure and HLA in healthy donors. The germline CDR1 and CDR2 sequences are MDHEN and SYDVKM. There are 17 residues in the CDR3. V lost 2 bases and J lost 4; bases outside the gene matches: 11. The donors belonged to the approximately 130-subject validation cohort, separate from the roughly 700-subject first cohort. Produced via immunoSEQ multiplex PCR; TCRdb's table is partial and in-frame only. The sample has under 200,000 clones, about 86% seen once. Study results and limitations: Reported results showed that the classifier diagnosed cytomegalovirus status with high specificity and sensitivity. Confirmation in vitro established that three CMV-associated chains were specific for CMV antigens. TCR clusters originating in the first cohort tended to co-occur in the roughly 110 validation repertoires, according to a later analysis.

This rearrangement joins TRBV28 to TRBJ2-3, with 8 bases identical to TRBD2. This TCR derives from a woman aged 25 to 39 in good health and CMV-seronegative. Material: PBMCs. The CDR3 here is CASSLAGASGSPDTQYF. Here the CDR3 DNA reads TGTGCCAGCAGTTTAGCGGGCGCTAGCGGGTCGCCAGATACGCAGTATTTT.